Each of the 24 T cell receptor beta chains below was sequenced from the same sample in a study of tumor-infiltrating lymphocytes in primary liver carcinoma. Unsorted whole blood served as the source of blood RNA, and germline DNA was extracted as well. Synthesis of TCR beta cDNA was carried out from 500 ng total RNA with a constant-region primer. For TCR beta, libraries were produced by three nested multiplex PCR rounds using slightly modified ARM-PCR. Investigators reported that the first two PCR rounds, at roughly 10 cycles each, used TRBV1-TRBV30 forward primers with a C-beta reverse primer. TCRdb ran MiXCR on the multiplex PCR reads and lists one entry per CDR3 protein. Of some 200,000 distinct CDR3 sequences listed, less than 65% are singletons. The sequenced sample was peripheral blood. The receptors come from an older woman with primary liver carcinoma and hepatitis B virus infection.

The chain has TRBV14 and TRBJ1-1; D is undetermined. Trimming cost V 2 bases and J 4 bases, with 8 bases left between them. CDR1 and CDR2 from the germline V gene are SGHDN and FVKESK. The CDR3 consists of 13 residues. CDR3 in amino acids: CASSQTWSTEAFF. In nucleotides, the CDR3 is TGTGCCAGCAGCCAAACATGGTCCACTGAAGCTTTCTTT.

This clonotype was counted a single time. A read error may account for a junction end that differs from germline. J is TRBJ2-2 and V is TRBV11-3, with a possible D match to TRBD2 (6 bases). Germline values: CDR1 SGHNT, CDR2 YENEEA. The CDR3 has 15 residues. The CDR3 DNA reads TGTGCCAGTAGCCCAACTTGGGGGAACACCGGGGGGCTGTTTTTT. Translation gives CASSPTWGNTGGLFF. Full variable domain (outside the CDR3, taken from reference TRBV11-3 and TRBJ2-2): EAGVVQSPRYKIIEKKQPVAFWCNPISGHNTLYWYLQNLGQGPELLIRYENEEAVDDSQLPKDRFSAERLKGVDSTLKIQPAELGDSAVYLCASSPTWGNTGGLFFGEGSRLTVL.

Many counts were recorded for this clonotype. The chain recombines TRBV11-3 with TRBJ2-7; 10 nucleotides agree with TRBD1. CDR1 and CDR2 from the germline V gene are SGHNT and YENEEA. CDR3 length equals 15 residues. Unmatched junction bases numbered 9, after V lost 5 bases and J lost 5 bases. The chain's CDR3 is CASSTRQGAGDEQYF. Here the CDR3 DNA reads TGTGCCAGCAGCACCCGACAGGGGGCGGGCGACGAGCAGTACTTC. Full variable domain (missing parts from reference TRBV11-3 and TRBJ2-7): EAGVVQSPRYKIIEKKQPVAFWCNPISGHNTLYWYLQNLGQGPELLIRYENEEAVDDSQLPKDRFSAERLKGVDSTLKIQPAELGDSAVYLCASSTRQGAGDEQYFGPGTRLTVT.

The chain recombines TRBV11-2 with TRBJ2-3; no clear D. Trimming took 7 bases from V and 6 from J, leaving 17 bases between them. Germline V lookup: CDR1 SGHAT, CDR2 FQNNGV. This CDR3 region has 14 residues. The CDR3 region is CASTSSFTGDTQYF. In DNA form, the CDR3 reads TGTGCCAGCACTTCGTCCTTCACTGGGGATACGCAGTATTTT. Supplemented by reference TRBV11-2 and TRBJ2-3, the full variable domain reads EAGVAQSPRYKIIEKRQSVAFWCNPISGHATLYWYQQILGQGPKLLIQFQNNGVVDDSQLPKDRFSAERLKGVDSTLKIQPAKLEDSAVYLCASTSSFTGDTQYFGPGTRLTVL.

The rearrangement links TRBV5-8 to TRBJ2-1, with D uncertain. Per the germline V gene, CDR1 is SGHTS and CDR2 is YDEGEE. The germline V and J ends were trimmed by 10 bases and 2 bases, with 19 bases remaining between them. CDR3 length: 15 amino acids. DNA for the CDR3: TGTGCCGGCACCGGTGATGCAGCCCCCTACAATGAGCAGTTCTTC. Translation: CAGTGDAAPYNEQFF.

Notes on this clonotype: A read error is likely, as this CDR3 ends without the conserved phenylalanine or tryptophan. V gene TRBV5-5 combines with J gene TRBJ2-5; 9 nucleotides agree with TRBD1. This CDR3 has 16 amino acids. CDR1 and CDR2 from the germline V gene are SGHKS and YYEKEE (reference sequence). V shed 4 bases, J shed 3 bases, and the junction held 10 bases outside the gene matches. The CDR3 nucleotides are TGTGCCAGCAGCCCACGAGGGACAGGGCCAGAAGAGACCCAGTACTAC. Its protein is CASSPRGTGPEETQYY.

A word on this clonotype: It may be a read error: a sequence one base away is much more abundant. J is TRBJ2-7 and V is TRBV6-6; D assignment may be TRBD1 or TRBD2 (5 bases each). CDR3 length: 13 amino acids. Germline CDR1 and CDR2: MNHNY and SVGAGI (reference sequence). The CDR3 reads CVSSYSREYEQYF. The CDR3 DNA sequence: TGTGTCAGCAGTTACTCCAGGGAGTACGAGCAGTACTTC.

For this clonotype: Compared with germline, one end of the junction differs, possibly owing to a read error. CDR3 coding DNA: TGTGCCAGCAGCCGCCCCGTGGGGACGAACACTGAAGTTTTCTTT. It is translated as CASSRPVGTNTEVFF. The chain links TRBV13 to TRBJ1-1; weak D call: TRBD1 (5 bases). The CDR3 spans 15 residues. Germline V gives CDR1 PRHDT, CDR2 FYEKMQ (reference sequence).

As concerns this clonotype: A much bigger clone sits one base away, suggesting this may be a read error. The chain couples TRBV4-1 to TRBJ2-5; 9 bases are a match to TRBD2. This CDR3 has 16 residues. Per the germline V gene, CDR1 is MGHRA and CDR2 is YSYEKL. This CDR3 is CASSQEGGRAKETQNF. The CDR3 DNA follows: TGCGCCAGCAGCCAAGAGGGCGGGAGGGCCAAAGAGACCCAGAACTTC.

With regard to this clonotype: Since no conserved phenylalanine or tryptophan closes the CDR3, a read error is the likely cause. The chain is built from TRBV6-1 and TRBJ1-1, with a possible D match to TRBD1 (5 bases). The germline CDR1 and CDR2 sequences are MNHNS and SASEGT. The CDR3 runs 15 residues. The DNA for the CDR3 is TGTGTCAGCAGTGCCCCCGGGGGACTCCGCGATGGGGCTTTCTCT. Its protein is CVSSAPGGLRDGAFS.

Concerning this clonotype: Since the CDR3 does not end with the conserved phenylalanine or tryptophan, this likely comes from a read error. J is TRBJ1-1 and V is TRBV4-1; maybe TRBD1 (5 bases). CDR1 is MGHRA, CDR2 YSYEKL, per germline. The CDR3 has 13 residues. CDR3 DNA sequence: TGCCCCAGCAGCCGCGCCAGGGAGACTGAAGCTTTCCTT. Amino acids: CPSSRARETEAFL.

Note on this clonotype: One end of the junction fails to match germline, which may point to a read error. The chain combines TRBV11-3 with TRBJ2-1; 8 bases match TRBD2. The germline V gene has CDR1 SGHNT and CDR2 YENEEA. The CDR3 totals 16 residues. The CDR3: CDSTLSQRESYNELFF. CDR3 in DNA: TGTGACAGCACCCTTTCACAGCGGGAGTCGTACAATGAGCTGTTCTTC.

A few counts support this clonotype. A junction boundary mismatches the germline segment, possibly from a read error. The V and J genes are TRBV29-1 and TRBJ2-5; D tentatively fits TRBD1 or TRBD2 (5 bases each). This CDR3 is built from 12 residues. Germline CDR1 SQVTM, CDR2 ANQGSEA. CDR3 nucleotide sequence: TGCAGTGTTGATAGAGGGGACGAGACCCAGTACTTC. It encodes CSVDRGDETQYF. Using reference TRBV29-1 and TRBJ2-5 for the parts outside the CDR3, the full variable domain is SAVISQKPSRDICQRGTSLTIQCQVDSQVTMMFWYRQQPGQSLTLIATANQGSEATYESGFVIDKFPISRPNLTFSTLTVSNMSPEDSSIYLCSVDRGDETQYFGPGTRLLVL.

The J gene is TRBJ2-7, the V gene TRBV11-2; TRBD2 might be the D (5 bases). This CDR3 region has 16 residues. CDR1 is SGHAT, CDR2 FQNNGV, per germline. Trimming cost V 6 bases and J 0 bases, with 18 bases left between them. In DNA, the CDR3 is TGTGCCAGCAGACTCCGGGGTGGGGATGGCTCCTACGAGCAGTACTTC. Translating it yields CASRLRGGDGSYEQYF.

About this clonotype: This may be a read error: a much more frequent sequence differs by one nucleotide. CDR3 nucleotide sequence: TGCGCCAACAGCCCCGGCGCGGGAGCTCCAGATACGCAGTATTTT. Translation: CANSPGAGAPDTQYF. The V call is TRBV5-1, the J call TRBJ2-3; 7 nucleotides match TRBD2. CDR1 and CDR2 (germline): SGHRS, YFSETQ. This CDR3 has 15 amino acids.

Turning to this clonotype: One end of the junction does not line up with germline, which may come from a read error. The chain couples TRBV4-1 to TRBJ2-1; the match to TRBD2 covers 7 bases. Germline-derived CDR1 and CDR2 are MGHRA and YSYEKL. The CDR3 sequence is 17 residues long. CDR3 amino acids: CASSQVTSRRMRNEQFF. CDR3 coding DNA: TGCGCCAGCAGCCAAGTGACTAGCAGGAGGATGCGGAATGAACAGTTCTTC.

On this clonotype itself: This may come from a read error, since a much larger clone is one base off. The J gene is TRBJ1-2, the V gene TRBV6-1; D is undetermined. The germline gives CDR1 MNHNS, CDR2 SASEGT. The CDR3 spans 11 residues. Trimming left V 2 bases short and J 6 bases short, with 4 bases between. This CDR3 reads CASSEYHGYTF. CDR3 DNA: TGTGCCAGCAGTGAATACCATGGCTACACCTTC.

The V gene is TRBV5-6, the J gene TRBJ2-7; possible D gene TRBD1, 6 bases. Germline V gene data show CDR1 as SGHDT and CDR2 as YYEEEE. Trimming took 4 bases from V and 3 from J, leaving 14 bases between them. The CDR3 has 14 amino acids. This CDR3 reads CASSLRDKNYEQYF. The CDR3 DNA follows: TGTGCCAGCAGCCTTCGGGACAAGAACTACGAGCAGTACTTC. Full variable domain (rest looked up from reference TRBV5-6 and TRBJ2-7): DAGVTQSPTHLIKTRGQQVTLRCSPKSGHDTVSWYQQALGQGPQFIFQYYEEEERQRGNFPDRFSGHQFPNYSSELNVNALLLGDSALYLCASSLRDKNYEQYFGPGTRLTVT.

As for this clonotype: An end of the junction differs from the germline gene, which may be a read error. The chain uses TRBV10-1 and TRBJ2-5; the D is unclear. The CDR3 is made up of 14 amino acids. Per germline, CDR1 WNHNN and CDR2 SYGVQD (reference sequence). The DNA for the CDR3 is TGCGCCGGCAGTGATAGGGCCTTGGGGGAGACCCAGTACTTC. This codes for CAGSDRALGETQYF.

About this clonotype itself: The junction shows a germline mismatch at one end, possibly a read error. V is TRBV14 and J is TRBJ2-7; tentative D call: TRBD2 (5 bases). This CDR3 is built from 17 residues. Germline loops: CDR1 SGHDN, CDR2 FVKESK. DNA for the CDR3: TGTGCCAACAGCCAAGGTCTTTCGGGTCTCGCGGGCTCTACCCAGTACTTC. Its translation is CANSQGLSGLAGSTQYF.

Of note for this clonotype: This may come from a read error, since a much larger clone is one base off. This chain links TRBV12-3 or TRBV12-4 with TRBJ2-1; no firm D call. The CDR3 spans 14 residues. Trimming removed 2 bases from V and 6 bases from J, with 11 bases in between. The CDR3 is CASSLLESTNEQFF. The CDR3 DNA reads TGTGCCAGCAGTTTACTTGAGAGCACCAATGAGCAGTTCTTC.

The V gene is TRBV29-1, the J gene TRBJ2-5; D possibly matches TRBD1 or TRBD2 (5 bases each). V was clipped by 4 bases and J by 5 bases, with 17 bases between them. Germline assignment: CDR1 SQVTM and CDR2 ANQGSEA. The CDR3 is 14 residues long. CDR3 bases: TGCAGCGTTGCGGACGGGGCCCGTCGGGAGACCCAGTACTTC. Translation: CSVADGARRETQYF.

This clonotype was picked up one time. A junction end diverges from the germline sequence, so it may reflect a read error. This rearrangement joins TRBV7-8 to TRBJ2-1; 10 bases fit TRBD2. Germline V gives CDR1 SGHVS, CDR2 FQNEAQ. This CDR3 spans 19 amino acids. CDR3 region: CASSPPLAGHLPLSIEQCF. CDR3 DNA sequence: TGCGCCAGCAGCCCCCCACTAGCGGGACATCTACCCCTCTCTATTGAGCAGTGCTTC.

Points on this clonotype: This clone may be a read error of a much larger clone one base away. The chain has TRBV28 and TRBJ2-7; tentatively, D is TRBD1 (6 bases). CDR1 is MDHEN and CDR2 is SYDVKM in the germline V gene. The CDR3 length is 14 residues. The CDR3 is CASSAPGHSYEPYF. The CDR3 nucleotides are TGTGCCAGCAGTGCCCCGGGACACAGCTACGAGCCGTACTTC.